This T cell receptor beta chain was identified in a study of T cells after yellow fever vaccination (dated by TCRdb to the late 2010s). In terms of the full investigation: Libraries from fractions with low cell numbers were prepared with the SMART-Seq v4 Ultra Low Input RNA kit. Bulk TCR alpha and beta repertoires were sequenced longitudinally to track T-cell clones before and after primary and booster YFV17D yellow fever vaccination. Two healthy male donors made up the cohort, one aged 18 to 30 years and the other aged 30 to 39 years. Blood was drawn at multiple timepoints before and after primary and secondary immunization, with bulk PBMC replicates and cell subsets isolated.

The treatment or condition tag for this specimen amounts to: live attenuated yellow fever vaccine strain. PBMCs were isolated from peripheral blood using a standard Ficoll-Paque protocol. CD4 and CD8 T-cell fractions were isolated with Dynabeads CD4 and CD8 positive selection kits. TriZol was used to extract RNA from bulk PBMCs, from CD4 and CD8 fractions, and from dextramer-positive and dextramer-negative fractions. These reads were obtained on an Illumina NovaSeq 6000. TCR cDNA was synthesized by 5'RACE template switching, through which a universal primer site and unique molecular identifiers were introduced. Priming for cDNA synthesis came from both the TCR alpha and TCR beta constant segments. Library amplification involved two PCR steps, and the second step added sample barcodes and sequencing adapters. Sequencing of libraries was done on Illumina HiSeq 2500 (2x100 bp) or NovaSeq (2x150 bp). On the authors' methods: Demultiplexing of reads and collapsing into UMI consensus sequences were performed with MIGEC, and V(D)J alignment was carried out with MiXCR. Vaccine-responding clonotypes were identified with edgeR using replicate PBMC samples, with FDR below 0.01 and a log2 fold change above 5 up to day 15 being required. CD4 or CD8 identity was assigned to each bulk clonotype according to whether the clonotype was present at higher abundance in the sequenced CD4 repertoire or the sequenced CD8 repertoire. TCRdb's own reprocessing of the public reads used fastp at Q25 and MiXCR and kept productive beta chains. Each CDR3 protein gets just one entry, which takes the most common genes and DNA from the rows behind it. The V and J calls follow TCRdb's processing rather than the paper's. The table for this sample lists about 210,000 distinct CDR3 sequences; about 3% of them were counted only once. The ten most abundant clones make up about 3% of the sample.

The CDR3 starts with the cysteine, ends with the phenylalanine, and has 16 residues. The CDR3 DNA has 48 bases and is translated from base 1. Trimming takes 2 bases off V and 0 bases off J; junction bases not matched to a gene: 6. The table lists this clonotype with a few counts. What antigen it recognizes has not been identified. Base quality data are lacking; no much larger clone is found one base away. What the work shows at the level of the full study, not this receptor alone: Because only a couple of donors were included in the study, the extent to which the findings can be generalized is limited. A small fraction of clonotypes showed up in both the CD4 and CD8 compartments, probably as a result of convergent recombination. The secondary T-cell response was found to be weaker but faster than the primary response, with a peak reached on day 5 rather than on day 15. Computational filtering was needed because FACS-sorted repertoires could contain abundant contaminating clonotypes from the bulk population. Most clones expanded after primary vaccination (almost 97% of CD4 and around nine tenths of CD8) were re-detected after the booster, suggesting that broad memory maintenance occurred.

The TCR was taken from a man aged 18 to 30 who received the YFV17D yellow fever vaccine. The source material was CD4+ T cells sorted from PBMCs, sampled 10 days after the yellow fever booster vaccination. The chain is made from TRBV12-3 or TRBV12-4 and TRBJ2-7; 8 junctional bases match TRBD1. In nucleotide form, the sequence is TGTGCCAGCAGTTTATGGGGACAGGAGAACTCCTACGAGCAGTACTTC. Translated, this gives CASSLWGQENSYEQYF.